The 15 T cell receptor beta chains listed next were all sequenced from one sample in a study of cytomegalovirus exposure and HLA in healthy donors. With 60 Vbeta and 13 Jbeta primers, the PCR was carried out. The assay was immunoSEQ multiplex PCR, and TCRdb's table has in-frame clones only and misses some. Seen here are around 110,000 clones, around three quarters observed once, and the top ten hold 0.85% to 0.9%. The specimen sequenced was PBMCs. The source of these receptors is a woman between 25 and 40 years old in good health and CMV-seronegative.

This chain links TRBV5-1 with TRBJ2-1; 10 bases agree with TRBD2. Germline trimming cut 4 bases from V and 4 bases from J; bases unmatched to any gene: 5. Germline V gene sequence: CDR1 SGHRS, CDR2 YFSETQ. This CDR3 is 15 amino acids long. The CDR3 sequence is CASSPPSGGYNEQFF. The CDR3 region has the DNA TGCGCCAGCAGCCCCCCTAGCGGGGGATACAATGAGCAGTTCTTC.

This clone was seen more than once but under ten times. The CDR3 DNA sequence: TGCGCCAGCAGCTTGGCTACTCCCACAGATACGCAGTATTTT. Translated: CASSLATPTDTQYF. The rearrangement links TRBV5-1 to TRBJ2-3; D ambiguous. Germline CDR1 and CDR2: SGHRS and YFSETQ. The CDR3 totals 14 residues. V shed 0 bases and J shed 2 bases, with 7 bases lying between them.

The chain has TRBV5-6 and TRBJ2-3, with D possibly matching TRBD1 (7 bases). Germline loops: CDR1 SGHDT, CDR2 YYEEEE. V lost 2 bases to trimming and J lost 4 bases, with 11 bases between them. The CDR3 runs 14 residues. CDR3 bases: TGTGCCAGCAGCTTCGGAGGGGGCGCAGATACGCAGTATTTT. As protein: CASSFGGGADTQYF.

This rearrangement joins TRBV28 to TRBJ1-1, with D possibly being TRBD1 (6 bases). Germline CDR1 is MDHEN and CDR2 is SYDVKM. V shed 7 bases and J shed 0 bases, with 12 bases lying between them. The CDR3 spans 14 residues. The CDR3 reads CASMSGTLNTEAFF. The CDR3 DNA reads TGTGCCAGCATGTCCGGGACATTGAACACTGAAGCTTTCTTT. Full variable domain (rest looked up from reference TRBV28 and TRBJ1-1): DVKVTQSSRYLVKRTGEKVFLECVQDMDHENMFWYRQDPGLGLRLIYFSYDVKMKEKGDIPEGYSVSREKKERFSLILESASTNQTSMYLCASMSGTLNTEAFFGQGTRLTVV.

A note on this clone: One junction end disagrees with the germline gene, perhaps due to a read error. The chain carries TRBV7-6 and TRBJ2-3, with 8 bases identical to TRBD2. CDR1 is SGHVS, CDR2 FNYEAQ, per germline. The CDR3 extends over 17 amino acids. CDR3 residues: CASSLRGTSGSFGTRYF. CDR3 nucleotide sequence: TGTGCCAGCAGCTTAAGGGGTACTAGCGGATCATTTGGTACGCGGTATTTT. The full variable domain, with the rest looked up from reference TRBV7-6 and TRBJ2-3, is GAGVSQSPRYKVTKRGQDVALRCDPISGHVSLYWYRQALGQGPEFLTYFNYEAQQDKSGLPNDRFSAERPEGSISTLTIQRTEQRDSAMYRCASSLRGTSGSFGTRYFGPGTRLTVL.

V usage is TRBV5-6 and J usage is TRBJ2-3; 9 nucleotides line up with TRBD1. The ends lost 3 bases at V and 3 bases at J; junction bases unmatched: 5. CDR3 length equals 15 residues. Germline CDR1 and CDR2: SGHDT and YYEEEE. CDR3 nucleotide sequence: TGTGCCAGCAGCTCCGGACAGGGGAGTACAGATACGCAGTATTTT. Protein product: CASSSGQGSTDTQYF. The full variable domain, in which reference TRBV5-6 and TRBJ2-3 provide the parts outside the CDR3, is DAGVTQSPTHLIKTRGQQVTLRCSPKSGHDTVSWYQQALGQGPQFIFQYYEEEERQRGNFPDRFSGHQFPNYSSELNVNALLLGDSALYLCASSSGQGSTDTQYFGPGTRLTVL.

J is TRBJ2-2 and V is TRBV5-1; possible D gene TRBD2, 6 bases. Deletions cut 1 base from V and 5 bases from J, with 15 bases between. This CDR3 has 16 amino acids. CDR1 and CDR2 (germline): SGHRS, YFSETQ. The CDR3 DNA follows: TGCGCCAGCAGCTTGAGTCGAACAGGAGGGACCGGGGAGCTGTTTTTT. Its translation: CASSLSRTGGTGELFF.

The chain uses TRBV18 and TRBJ2-1; tentatively, D is TRBD2 (5 bases). The germline gives CDR1 KGHSH, CDR2 LQKENI. V lost 1 base and J lost 12, with 7 bases in between. This CDR3 region has 11 residues. CDR3 region: CASSPLEGQFF. The CDR3 DNA sequence: TGTGCCAGCTCACCACTAGAGGGGCAGTTCTTC.

The rearrangement links TRBV5-8 to TRBJ2-7; maybe TRBD1 (5 bases). The CDR3 is 14 amino acids. Germline assignment: CDR1 SGHTS and CDR2 YDEGEE. The V and J ends lost 6 bases and 1 base respectively, with 14 bases between them. CDR3 nucleotides: TGTGCCAGCACCTCTCACAGGCTATCCTACGAGCAGTACTTC. The encoded protein is CASTSHRLSYEQYF.

This sequence joins TRBV5-1 and TRBJ2-5; 7 nucleotides agree with TRBD1. V shed 1 base, J shed 3 bases, and the junction held 0 bases outside the gene matches. Germline V gives CDR1 SGHRS, CDR2 YFSETQ. This CDR3 region has 13 residues. The DNA for the CDR3 is TGCGCCAGCAGCTTGCAGGGGGAAGAGACCCAGTACTTC. It specifies CASSLQGEETQYF.

CDR3 DNA: TGTGCCAGCAGTTACGGACCTGAGGCAGGGGGCTACGAGCAGTACTTC. Protein product: CASSYGPEAGGYEQYF. The genes are TRBV6-5 and TRBJ2-7; 7 positions match TRBD1. V trimming: 2 bases; J trimming: 3 bases; junction bases outside the gene matches: 10. This CDR3 region has 16 residues. Germline V lookup: CDR1 MNHEY, CDR2 SVGAGI.

V and J are TRBV4-2 and TRBJ2-1; 9 bases match TRBD2. Losses at the gene ends were 1 base for V and 12 bases for J; bases not matched to a gene: 13. Germline CDR1 reads LGHNA; CDR2 reads YNFKEQ. The CDR3 length is 16 residues. This CDR3 is CASSQGAGAAGGWQFF. The CDR3 DNA reads as TGTGCCAGCAGCCAAGGGGCCGGAGCGGCGGGAGGGTGGCAGTTCTTC.

The V gene is TRBV9, the J gene TRBJ1-1, with 7 bases aligning to TRBD1. Looked up from germline, CDR1 is SGDLS and CDR2 is YYNGEE. This CDR3 region has 15 residues. V gave up 4 bases and J gave up 5 bases; unmatched junction bases: 11. The CDR3 spells CASSPQPAGGTEAFF. In DNA form, the CDR3 reads TGTGCCAGCAGCCCGCAACCGGCAGGGGGAACTGAAGCTTTCTTT.

This chain joins TRBV29-1 and TRBJ2-5; possible D gene TRBD2, 7 bases. V lost 0 bases to trimming and J lost 5 bases, with 19 bases between them. The CDR3 covers 16 residues. CDR1 SQVTM and CDR2 ANQGSEA come from the germline V gene. This CDR3 reads CSVEDQGGWTVETQYF. As DNA, the CDR3 is TGCAGCGTTGAAGATCAGGGAGGGTGGACAGTGGAGACCCAGTACTTC.

The chain employs TRBV6-1 and TRBJ2-5; 7 bases line up with TRBD2. CDR1 is MNHNS and CDR2 is SASEGT in the germline V gene. The CDR3 length is 16 residues. V lost 4 bases to trimming and J lost 2 bases; unmatched junction nucleotides: 10. The CDR3 reads CASSGLAELGQETQYF. The CDR3 DNA sequence: TGTGCCAGCAGTGGGCTAGCGGAATTAGGGCAAGAGACCCAGTACTTC.